Shown below are 14 T cell receptor beta chains from a single sample sequenced in a study of CD8 T cells in Susac syndrome (dated by TCRdb to between 2019 and 2020). The library came from the immunoSEQ multiplex PCR assay. RNA was extracted using the RNeasy kit, and roughly 0.5 to 1 microgram was reverse transcribed with random hexamers. Starting from the raw public reads, TCRdb applied fastp trimming at Q25, assembled clones with MiXCR and retained in-frame beta chains. CDR3 protein duplicates are merged, each entry listing the most common genes and DNA. In all, the sample holds about 20,000 distinct CDR3 sequences, and 85% to 95% of those were seen once. The ten largest clones capture 0.25% to 0.3% of the sample. The sequencing sample was made of CD8+ T cells from PBMCs. All receptors derive from a human donor in good health.

The rearrangement uses TRBV4-3 and TRBJ1-1, with D perhaps TRBD1 (5 bases). In germline, CDR1 is LGHNA, CDR2 YSLEER. CDR3 size: 17 residues. V was cut by 1 base and J by 0 bases, with 15 bases left in between. CDR3 nucleotide sequence: TGCGCCAGCAGCCAAGGGGCCGGGGCGCCGATGAACACTGAAGCTTTCTTT. Protein: CASSQGAGAPMNTEAFF.

V usage is TRBV2 and J usage is TRBJ2-4; weak D call: TRBD1 (6 bases). With 5 bases removed from V and 2 bases from J, the gap between germline ends came to 16 bases. CDR1 is SNHLY and CDR2 is FYNNEI in the germline V gene. The CDR3 loop spans 16 amino acids. CDR3 region: CASSTIPGESKNIQYF. CDR3 DNA sequence: TGTGCCAGCAGTACAATTCCAGGGGAATCCAAAAACATTCAGTACTTC. Looking up the rest from reference TRBV2 and TRBJ2-4 gives the full variable domain: EPEVTQTPSHQVTQMGQEVILRCVPISNHLYFYWYRQILGQKVEFLVSFYNNEISEKSEIFDDQFSVERPDGSNFTLKIRSTKLEDSAMYFCASSTIPGESKNIQYFGAGTRLSVL.

This chain connects TRBV3-1 to TRBJ2-2; D unresolved. CDR1 is LGHDT, CDR2 YNNKEL, per germline (reference sequence). V lost 4 bases, J lost 5 bases, and 11 bases lay in between. The CDR3 is 14 residues long. CDR3 sequence: CASSPISSTGELFF. As DNA, the CDR3 is TGTGCCAGCAGCCCTATTTCGAGTACCGGGGAGCTGTTTTTT.

The V call is TRBV14, the J call TRBJ1-1; D possibly corresponds to TRBD1 (6 bases). Per the germline V gene, CDR1 is SGHDN and CDR2 is FVKESK. Deletions cut 0 bases from V and 6 bases from J, with 14 bases between. CDR3 length: 15 residues. The CDR3 DNA sequence: TGTGCCAGCAGCCAAGACCCGTGGGGGGCGGCTGAAGCTTTCTTT. This gives the protein CASSQDPWGAAEAFF.

The chain couples TRBV19 to TRBJ2-2; 7 bases fit TRBD2. Looked up from germline, CDR1 is LNHDA and CDR2 is SQIVND (reference sequence). This CDR3 region has 13 residues. V lost 3 bases to trimming and J lost 7 bases; unmatched junction nucleotides: 2. Here the CDR3 DNA reads TGTGCCAGTAGTATCCGGGGGGTCGGGGAGCTGTTTTTT. This codes for CASSIRGVGELFF.

The CDR3 here is CASSDSGQGGTGELFF. The CDR3 region has the DNA TGTGCCAGCAGTGACTCGGGGCAGGGAGGCACCGGGGAGCTGTTTTTT. The chain has TRBV6-4 and TRBJ2-2, with D tentatively TRBD2 (6 bases). CDR1 is MRHNA, CDR2 SNTAGT, per germline. V lost 0 bases to trimming and J lost 4 bases, with 12 bases between them. The CDR3 covers 16 residues.

The gene calls are TRBV7-9 and TRBJ2-7, with 7 bases identical to TRBD2. Per germline, CDR1 SEHNR and CDR2 FQNEAQ (reference sequence). The CDR3 is 15 residues long. Trimming at V came to 4 bases and at J to 3 bases, leaving 9 bases not matched to a gene. As DNA, the CDR3 is TGTGCCAGCAGCTCGCCTGGACTAGAATTCTACGAGCAGTACTTC. Its translation is CASSSPGLEFYEQYF.

This clonotype showed up just once. J is TRBJ2-2 and V is TRBV7-9, with TRBD1 matching 8 bases. This CDR3 region has 14 residues. The junction had 6 bases not matched to a gene; V was cut back by 5 bases and J by 7 bases. Germline V gives CDR1 SEHNR, CDR2 FQNEAQ (reference sequence). CDR3: CASSRKDRVGELFF. The CDR3 nucleotides read TGTGCCAGCAGCCGTAAGGACAGGGTCGGGGAGCTGTTTTTT.

As DNA, the CDR3 is TGTGCCAGCAGCCGTGAGGGGGCCGTAGATACGCAGTATTTT. It codes for CASSREGAVDTQYF. J is TRBJ2-3 and V is TRBV7-9, with 7 bases matching TRBD1. CDR1 is SEHNR, CDR2 FQNEAQ, per germline (reference sequence). With V trimmed by 5 bases and J by 5 bases, 7 bases remained unmatched. The CDR3 consists of 14 residues.

The chain recombines TRBV27 with TRBJ2-3; TRBD1 matches 8 bases. The junction had 3 bases not matched to a gene; V was cut back by 6 bases and J by 1 base. This CDR3 comprises 14 residues. From germline, CDR1 is MNHEY and CDR2 SMNVEV (reference sequence). The CDR3 here is CASSVDRGTDTQYF. The CDR3 DNA follows: TGTGCCAGCAGCGTGGACAGGGGCACAGATACGCAGTATTTT.

The chain recombines TRBV21-1 with TRBJ1-5; TRBD1 is the table's D call and was not checked against the DNA. TRBV21-1 is a pseudogene locus. There are 19 residues in the CDR3. CDR3 sequence reads: CASSAFRDRVVFSNQPQHF. The DNA of the CDR3 is TGTGCCAGCAGCGCGTTCCGGGACAGGGTAGTTTTTAGCAATCAGCCCCAGCATTTT.

The chain is built from TRBV18 and TRBJ1-2; D uncertain. From germline, CDR1 is KGHSH and CDR2 LQKENI. The length of the CDR3 is 14 residues. V lost 3 bases to trimming and J lost 3 bases, with 11 bases between them. The CDR3 nucleotides read TGTGCCAGCTCACCTGAGACGAACTACTATGGCTACACCTTC. Protein product: CASSPETNYYGYTF.

This chain connects TRBV12-3 or TRBV12-4 to TRBJ1-2, with D possibly being TRBD1 (6 bases). The V and J ends lost 5 bases and 2 bases respectively, with 12 bases between them. The CDR3 length is 14 residues. CDR3 sequence reads: CASSPGTPNYGYTF. The CDR3 DNA reads as TGTGCCAGCAGTCCGGGGACACCCAACTATGGCTACACCTTC.

This chain links TRBV10-2 with TRBJ2-1, with 12 bases identical to TRBD2. The CDR3 has 14 residues. Germline-derived CDR1 and CDR2 are WSHSY and SAAADI. Unmatched junction bases numbered 1, after V lost 6 bases and J lost 4 bases. This CDR3 is CASRTSGGYNEQFF. CDR3 coding DNA: TGCGCCAGCAGGACTAGCGGGGGATACAATGAGCAGTTCTTC.